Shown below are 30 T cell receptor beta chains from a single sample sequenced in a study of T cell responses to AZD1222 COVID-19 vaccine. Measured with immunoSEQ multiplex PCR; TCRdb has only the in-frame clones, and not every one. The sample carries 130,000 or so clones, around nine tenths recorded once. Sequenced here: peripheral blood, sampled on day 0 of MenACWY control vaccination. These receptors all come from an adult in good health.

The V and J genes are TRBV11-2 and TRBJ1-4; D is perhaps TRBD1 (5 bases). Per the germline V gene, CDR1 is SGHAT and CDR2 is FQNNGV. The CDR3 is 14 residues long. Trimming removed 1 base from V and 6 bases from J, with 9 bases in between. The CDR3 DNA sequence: TGTGCCAGCAGCTTAGTCCAGGGCCATGAAAAACTGTTTTTT. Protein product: CASSLVQGHEKLFF.

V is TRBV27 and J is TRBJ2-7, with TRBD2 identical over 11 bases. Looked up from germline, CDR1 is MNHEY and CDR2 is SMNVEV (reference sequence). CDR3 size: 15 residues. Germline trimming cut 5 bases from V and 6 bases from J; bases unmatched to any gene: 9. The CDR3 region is CASSAYSGRAAEQYF. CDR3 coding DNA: TGTGCCAGCAGTGCCTATAGCGGGAGGGCCGCCGAGCAGTACTTC.

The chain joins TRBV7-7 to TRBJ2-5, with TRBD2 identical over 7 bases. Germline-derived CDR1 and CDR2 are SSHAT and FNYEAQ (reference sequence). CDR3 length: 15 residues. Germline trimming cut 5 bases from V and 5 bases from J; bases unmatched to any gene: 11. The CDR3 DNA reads TGTGCCAGCAGCCCGGGAGGCACCCCTGGGGAGACCCAGTACTTC. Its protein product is CASSPGGTPGETQYF.

The DNA of the CDR3 is TGTGCTAGTGGTTTTGGGAACACTGAAGCTTTCTTT. Protein sequence: CASGFGNTEAFF. V and J are TRBV12-5 and TRBJ1-1, with no clear D. The V gene lost 3 bases and the J gene lost 1 base, with 3 bases spanning the gap. This CDR3 has 12 residues. CDR1 is LGHNT and CDR2 is FRNRAP in the germline V gene.

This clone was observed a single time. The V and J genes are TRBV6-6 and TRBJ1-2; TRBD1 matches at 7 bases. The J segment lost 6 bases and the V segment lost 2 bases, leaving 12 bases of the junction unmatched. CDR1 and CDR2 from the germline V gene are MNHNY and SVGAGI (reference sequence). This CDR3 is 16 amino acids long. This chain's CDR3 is CASSYQAITGVNGYTF. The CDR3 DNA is TGTGCCAGCAGTTACCAAGCAATTACAGGGGTCAATGGCTACACCTTC.

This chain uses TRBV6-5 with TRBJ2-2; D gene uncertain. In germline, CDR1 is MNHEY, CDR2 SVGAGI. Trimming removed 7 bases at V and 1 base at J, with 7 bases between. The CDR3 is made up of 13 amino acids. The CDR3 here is CASTFRNTGELFF. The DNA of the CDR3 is TGTGCCAGCACCTTTCGGAACACCGGGGAGCTGTTTTTT.

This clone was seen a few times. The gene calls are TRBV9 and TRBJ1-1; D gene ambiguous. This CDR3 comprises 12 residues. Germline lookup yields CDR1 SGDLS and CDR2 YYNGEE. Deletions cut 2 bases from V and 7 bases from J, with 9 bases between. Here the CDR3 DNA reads TGTGCCAGCAGCGTCTCGGGGAATGAAGCTTTCTTT. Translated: CASSVSGNEAFF.

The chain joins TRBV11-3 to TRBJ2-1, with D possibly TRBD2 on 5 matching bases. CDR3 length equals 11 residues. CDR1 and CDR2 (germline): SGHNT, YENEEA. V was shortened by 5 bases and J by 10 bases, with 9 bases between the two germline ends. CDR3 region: CASSLTNEQFF. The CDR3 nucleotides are TGTGCCAGCAGCCTGACTAACGAGCAGTTCTTC.

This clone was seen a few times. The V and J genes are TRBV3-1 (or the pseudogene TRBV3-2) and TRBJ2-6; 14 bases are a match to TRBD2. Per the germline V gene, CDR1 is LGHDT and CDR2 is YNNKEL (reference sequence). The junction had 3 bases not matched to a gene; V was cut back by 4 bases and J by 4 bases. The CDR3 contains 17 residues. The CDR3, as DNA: TGTGCCAGCAGCCGGGGACTAGCGGGAGTAGGGGCCAACGTCCTGACTTTC. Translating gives CASSRGLAGVGANVLTF.

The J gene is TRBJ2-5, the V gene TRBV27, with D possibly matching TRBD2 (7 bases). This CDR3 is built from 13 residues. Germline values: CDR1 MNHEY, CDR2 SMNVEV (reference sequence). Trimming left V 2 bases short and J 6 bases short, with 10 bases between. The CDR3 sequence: CASSLRGGQTQYF. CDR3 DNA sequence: TGTGCCAGCAGTTTAAGGGGGGGGCAGACCCAGTACTTC.

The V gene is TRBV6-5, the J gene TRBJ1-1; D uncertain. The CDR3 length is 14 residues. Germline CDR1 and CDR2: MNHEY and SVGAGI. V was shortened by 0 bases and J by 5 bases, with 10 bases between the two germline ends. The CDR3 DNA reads TGTGCCAGCAGTTACTCTATAGGGCTTACTGAAGCTTTCTTT. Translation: CASSYSIGLTEAFF.

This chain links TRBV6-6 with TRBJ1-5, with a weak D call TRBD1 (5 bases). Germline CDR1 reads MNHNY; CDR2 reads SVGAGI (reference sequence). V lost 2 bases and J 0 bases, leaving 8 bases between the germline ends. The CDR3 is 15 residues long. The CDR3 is CASSYDRYSNQPQHF. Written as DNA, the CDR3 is TGTGCCAGCAGTTACGACAGATATAGCAATCAGCCCCAGCATTTT.

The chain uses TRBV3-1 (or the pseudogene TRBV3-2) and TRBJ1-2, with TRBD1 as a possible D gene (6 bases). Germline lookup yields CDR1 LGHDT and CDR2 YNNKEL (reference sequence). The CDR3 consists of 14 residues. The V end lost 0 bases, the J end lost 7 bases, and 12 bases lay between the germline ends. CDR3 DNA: TGTGCCAGCAGCCAAGATCTGGGGGGGGCTGGCTACACCTTC. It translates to CASSQDLGGAGYTF.

CDR3 bases: TGTGCCATCAGTGACGGACTAGCGGGAGACGAGCAGTACTTC. Translated: CAISDGLAGDEQYF. This chain joins TRBV10-3 and TRBJ2-7; 13 bases line up with TRBD2. The CDR3 sequence is 14 residues long. J lost 5 bases, V lost 3 bases, and 1 base had no gene match. Germline-derived CDR1 and CDR2 are ENHRY and SYGVKD.

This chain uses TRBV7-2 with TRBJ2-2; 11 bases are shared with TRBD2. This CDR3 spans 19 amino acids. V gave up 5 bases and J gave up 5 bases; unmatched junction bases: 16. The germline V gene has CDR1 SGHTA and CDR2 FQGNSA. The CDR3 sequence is CASSPLRTSGSAGTGELFF. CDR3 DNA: TGTGCCAGCAGCCCCCTACGTACTAGCGGGAGTGCGGGGACCGGGGAGCTGTTTTTT. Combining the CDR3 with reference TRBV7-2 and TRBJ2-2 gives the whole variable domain GAGVSQSPSNKVTEKGKDVELRCDPISGHTALYWYRQSLGQGLEFLIYFQGNSAPDKSGLPSDRFSAERTGGSVSTLTIQRTQQEDSAVYLCASSPLRTSGSAGTGELFFGEGSRLTVL.

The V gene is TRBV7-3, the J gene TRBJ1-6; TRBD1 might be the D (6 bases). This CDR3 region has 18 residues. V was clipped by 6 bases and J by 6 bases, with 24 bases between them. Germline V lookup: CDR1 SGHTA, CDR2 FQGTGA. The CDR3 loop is CASSLEPRSTGTNSPLHF. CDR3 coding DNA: TGTGCCAGCAGTTTAGAGCCGCGTAGTACAGGGACTAATTCACCCCTCCACTTT. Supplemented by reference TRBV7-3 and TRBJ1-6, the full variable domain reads GAGVSQTPSNKVTEKGKYVELRCDPISGHTALYWYRQSLGQGPEFLIYFQGTGAADDSGLPNDRFFAVRPEGSVSTLKIQRTERGDSAVYLCASSLEPRSTGTNSPLHFGNGTRLTVT.

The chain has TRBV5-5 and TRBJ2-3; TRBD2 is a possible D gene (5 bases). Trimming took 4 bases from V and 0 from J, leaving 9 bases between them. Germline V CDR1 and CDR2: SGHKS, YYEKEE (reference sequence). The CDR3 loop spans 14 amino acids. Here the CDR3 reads CASSSGPSTDTQYF. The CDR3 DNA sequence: TGTGCCAGCAGCAGCGGCCCCAGCACAGATACGCAGTATTTT.

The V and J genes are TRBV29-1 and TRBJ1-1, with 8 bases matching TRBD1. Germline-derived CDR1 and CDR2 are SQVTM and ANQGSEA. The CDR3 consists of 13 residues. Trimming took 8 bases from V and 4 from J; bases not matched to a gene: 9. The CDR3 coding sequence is TGCAGCTCCGACAGGGGCCCGGGCACTGAAGCTTTCTTT. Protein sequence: CSSDRGPGTEAFF.

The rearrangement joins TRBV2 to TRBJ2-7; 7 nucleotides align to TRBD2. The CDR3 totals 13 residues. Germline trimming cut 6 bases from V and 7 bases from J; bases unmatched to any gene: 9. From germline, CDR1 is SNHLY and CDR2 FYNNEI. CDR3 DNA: TGTGCCAGCAGCCCGGATGCGGGGGTTGAGCAGTACTTC. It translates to CASSPDAGVEQYF.

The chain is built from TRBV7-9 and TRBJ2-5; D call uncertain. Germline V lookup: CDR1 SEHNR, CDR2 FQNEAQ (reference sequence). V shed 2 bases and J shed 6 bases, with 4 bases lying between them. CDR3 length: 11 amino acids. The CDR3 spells CASSLLQTQYF. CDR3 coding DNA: TGTGCCAGCAGCTTATTACAGACCCAGTACTTC. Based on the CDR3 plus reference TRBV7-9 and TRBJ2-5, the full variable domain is DTGVSQNPRHKITKRGQNVTFRCDPISEHNRLYWYRQTLGQGPEFLTYFQNEAQLEKSRLLSDRFSAERPKGSFSTLEIQRTEQGDSAMYLCASSLLQTQYFGPGTRLLVL.

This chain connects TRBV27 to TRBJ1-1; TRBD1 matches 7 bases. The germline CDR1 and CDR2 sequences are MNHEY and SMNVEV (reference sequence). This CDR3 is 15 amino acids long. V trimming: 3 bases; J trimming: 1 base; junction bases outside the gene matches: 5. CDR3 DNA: TGTGCCAGCAGTTTGAGGACAGGACAGAACACTGAAGCTTTCTTT. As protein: CASSLRTGQNTEAFF.

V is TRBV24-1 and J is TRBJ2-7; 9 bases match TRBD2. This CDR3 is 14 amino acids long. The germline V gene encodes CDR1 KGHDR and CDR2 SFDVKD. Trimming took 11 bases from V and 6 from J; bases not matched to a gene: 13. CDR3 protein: CAIARGLATREQYF. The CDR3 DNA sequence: TGTGCCATTGCCCGGGGACTAGCAACGCGCGAGCAGTACTTC.

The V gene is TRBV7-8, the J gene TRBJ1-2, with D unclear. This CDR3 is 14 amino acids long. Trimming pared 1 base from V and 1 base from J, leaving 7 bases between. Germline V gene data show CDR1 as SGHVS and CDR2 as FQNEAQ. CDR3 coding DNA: TGTGCCAGCAGCTTAGAGCGGTTTAACTATGGCTACACCTTC. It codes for CASSLERFNYGYTF.

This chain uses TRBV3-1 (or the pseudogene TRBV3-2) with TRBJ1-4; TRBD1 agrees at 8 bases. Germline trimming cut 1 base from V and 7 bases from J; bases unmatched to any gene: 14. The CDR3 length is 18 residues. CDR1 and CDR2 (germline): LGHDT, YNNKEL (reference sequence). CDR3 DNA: TGTGCCAGCAGCCAAGTTATCCAGGGGGCGCTTAGGGGTGAAAAACTGTTTTTT. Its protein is CASSQVIQGALRGEKLFF.

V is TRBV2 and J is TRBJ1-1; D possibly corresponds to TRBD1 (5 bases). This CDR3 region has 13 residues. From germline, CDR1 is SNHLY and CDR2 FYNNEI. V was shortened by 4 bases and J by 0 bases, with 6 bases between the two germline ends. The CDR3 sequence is CASSGGLNTEAFF. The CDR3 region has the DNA TGTGCCAGCAGTGGGGGGTTGAACACTGAAGCTTTCTTT.

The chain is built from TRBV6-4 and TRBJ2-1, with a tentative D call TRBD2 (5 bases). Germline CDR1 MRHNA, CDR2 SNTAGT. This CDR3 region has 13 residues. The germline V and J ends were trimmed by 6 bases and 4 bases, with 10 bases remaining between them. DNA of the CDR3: TGTGCCAGCAGCGTAGACTATTACAATGAGCAGTTCTTC. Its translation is CASSVDYYNEQFF.

The CDR3 region is CAWRTGGSYGYTF. As DNA, the CDR3 is TGTGCCTGGAGAACCGGGGGCAGCTATGGCTACACCTTC. The chain couples TRBV30 to TRBJ1-2; maybe TRBD1 (6 bases). The V gene's germline CDR1 is GTSNPN and CDR2 SVGIG (reference sequence). V lost 3 bases to trimming and J lost 4 bases, with 12 bases between them. The CDR3 covers 13 residues.

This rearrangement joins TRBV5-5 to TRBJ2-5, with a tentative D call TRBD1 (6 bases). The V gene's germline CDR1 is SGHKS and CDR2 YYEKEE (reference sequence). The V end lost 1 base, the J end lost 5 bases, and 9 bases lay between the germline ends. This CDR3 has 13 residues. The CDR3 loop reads CASSLPGEETQYF. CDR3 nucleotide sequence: TGTGCCAGCAGCTTGCCAGGGGAGGAGACCCAGTACTTC.

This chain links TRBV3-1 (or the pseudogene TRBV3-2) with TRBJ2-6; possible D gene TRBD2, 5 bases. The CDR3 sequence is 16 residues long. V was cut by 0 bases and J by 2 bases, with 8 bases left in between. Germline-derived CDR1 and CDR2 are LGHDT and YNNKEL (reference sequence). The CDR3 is CASSQERVPGANVLTF. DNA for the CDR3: TGTGCCAGCAGCCAAGAGAGGGTGCCTGGGGCCAACGTCCTGACTTTC.

The CDR3 loop reads CATSRDLEGESPLHF. CDR3 nucleotides: TGTGCCACCAGCAGAGATTTGGAGGGAGAGTCACCCCTCCACTTT. The chain has TRBV15 and TRBJ1-6; D is unclear. CDR3 length equals 15 residues. CDR1 LNHNV and CDR2 YYDKDF come from the germline V gene (reference sequence). V lost 0 bases and J lost 10, with 13 bases in between.